This T cell receptor (beta chain) was sequenced in a study of Ad26.COV2.S vaccination and SARS-CoV-2 variants. The overall study: The authors gave Ad26.COV2.S intramuscularly, either once or twice 56 days apart. Overall study results and limits: In vaccinated individuals, spike-specific CD8+ and CD4+ T cell responses reportedly displayed substantial breadth. Higher spike-specific TCR breadth was found in vaccine recipients than in placebo recipients.

Treatment defined: 15 to 20 received Ad26.COV2.S at low or high dose, single or two shots; about 5 received placebo; per-sample allocation not given. Specimens were obtained on day 63 following the first vaccine or placebo injection. The method was immunoSEQ multiplex PCR; TCRdb's version includes in-frame clones alone and lacks a portion of them. The data show some 250,000 clones, around nine tenths seen once. The CDR3 covers 16 residues. Trimming cost V 0 bases and J 1 base, with 13 bases left between them. CDR1 and CDR2 from the germline V gene are LGHDT and YNNKEL (reference sequence). Concerning this clone itself: The antigen remains unidentified.

This clonotype was sampled from a person between 18 and 65 years old who received the Ad26.COV2.S COVID-19 vaccine or a placebo. Sequencing was performed on peripheral blood, taken in a trial of Ad26.COV2.S vaccine versus placebo. The chain is built from TRBV3-1 (or the pseudogene TRBV3-2) and TRBJ2-7; a weak D match, TRBD2 (6 bases). The CDR3 DNA reads TGTGCCAGCAGCCAAGATACGGGGGTTTGGTCCTACGAGCAGTACTTC. Translating gives CASSQDTGVWSYEQYF.